Here is one T cell receptor (beta chain) with its context. Its matching antigen is unknown. Germline loops: CDR1 SGHNT, CDR2 YYREEE (reference sequence). The length of the CDR3 is 15 residues. V shed 2 bases, J shed 7 bases, and the junction held 12 bases outside the gene matches. Only CD45RO-negative cells positively selected for CCR7 counted as naive CD8 cells, so terminally differentiated effector memory CD45RA+ cells were excluded. Each donor was a Caucasian adult residing in Nashville, Tennessee. Clones were read by immunoSEQ multiplex PCR, and TCRdb kept only the in-frame ones, dropping some. The sample yields 500,000 to 700,000 clones, about 95% seen once. This record belongs to a study of shared clonotypes between healthy human individuals. Study information: Plates per donor: three CD4 naive, three CD4 memory, two CD8 naive, one CD8 memory. Broader study findings: Larger estimated richness was generally recorded for naive subsets relative to memory subsets. For sorted subsets, rarefaction showed incomplete sequencing despite large depth.

The genes are TRBV5-4 and TRBJ2-7; TRBD2 matches at 7 bases. Sequencing was carried out using naive CD8+ T cells sorted from blood. The sequence derives from a young woman in good health. DNA of the CDR3: TGTGCCAGCAGCTTTTGGGGAGGCTCGGGGGGTGAGCAGTACTTC. Translation gives CASSFWGGSGGEQYF.